This T cell receptor (beta chain) was recovered during a study of blood T cell repertoires in COVID-19. Clones were sequenced by immunoSEQ multiplex PCR, and TCRdb holds only the in-frame ones, with some missing. The sample lists under 200,000 clones, over 75% occurring once. The germline CDR1 and CDR2 sequences are SGHTA and FQGNSA. Trimming removed 5 bases at V and 3 bases at J, with 14 bases between. The CDR3 extends over 14 amino acids. The sample taken for sequencing was PBMCs or T cells enriched from blood (not recorded which). The chain is built from TRBV7-2 and TRBJ2-7, with D perhaps TRBD2 (5 bases). This clonotype originated in a woman between 50 and 59 years old who had recovered from COVID-19. The CDR3 loop reads CASSPTLGGYEQYF. DNA for the CDR3: TGTGCCAGCAGCCCTACCCTTGGAGGCTACGAGCAGTACTTC.